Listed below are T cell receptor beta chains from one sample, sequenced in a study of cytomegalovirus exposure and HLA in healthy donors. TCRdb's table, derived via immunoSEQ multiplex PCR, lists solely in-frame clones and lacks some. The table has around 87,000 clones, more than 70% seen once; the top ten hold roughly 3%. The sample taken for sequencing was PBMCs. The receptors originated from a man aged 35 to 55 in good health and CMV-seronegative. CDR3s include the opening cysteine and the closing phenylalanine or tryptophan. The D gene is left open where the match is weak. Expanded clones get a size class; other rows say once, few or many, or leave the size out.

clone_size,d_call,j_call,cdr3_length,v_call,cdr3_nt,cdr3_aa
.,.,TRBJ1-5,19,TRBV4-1,TGCGCCAGCAGCCCGCAAGATGCAGTTACCGCCGGACAGACTCTCTCCCAGCATTTT,CASSPQDAVTAGQTLSQHF
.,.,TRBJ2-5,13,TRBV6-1,TGTGCCAGCAGTGTCGTGGGGCGGGAGACCCAGTACTTC,CASSVVGRETQYF
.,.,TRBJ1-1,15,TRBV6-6,TGTGCCAGCAGTTATGATCCGGGGTCGGACACTGAAGCTTTCTTT,CASSYDPGSDTEAFF
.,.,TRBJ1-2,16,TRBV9,TGTGCCAGCAGCGTGCGAACTTCAGGGGAGTCCTATGGCTACACCTTC,CASSVRTSGESYGYTF
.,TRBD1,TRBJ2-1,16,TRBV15,TGTGCCACCAGCAGAACGGGACAGGGGGTCTTCAATGAGCAGTTCTTC,CATSRTGQGVFNEQFF
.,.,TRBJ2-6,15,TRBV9,TGTGCCAGCAGCGTAGCCAGGCCCGGGGCCAACGTCCTGACTTTC,CASSVARPGANVLTF
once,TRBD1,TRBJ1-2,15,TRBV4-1,TGCGCCAGCAGACTCGGACAGGGAGTAAACTATGGCTACACCTTC,CASRLGQGVNYGYTF
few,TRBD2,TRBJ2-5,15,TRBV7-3,TGTGCCAGCAGCCAAGGGACTAGCAGCCAAGAGACCCAGTACTTC,CASSQGTSSQETQYF
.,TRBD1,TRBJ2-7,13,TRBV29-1,TGCAGCGGACAGACAGGGGGCGACTACGAGCAGTACTTC,CSGQTGGDYEQYF
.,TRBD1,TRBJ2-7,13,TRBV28,TGTGCCAGCCAGTGGACAGGGGGCAACGAGCAGTACTTC,CASQWTGGNEQYF
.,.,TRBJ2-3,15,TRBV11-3,TGTGCCAGCAGCGTACGGACAGTTTCTATCGATACGCAGTATTTT,CASSVRTVSIDTQYF
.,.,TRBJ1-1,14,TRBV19,TGTGCCAGTAGTTACCATTCAGGGGCGGGTGAAGCTTTCTTT,CASSYHSGAGEAFF
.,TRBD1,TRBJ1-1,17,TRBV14,TGTGCCAGCAGCCAAGAGCAAGGGACAGGGCTTTTTACTGAAGCTTTCTTT,CASSQEQGTGLFTEAFF
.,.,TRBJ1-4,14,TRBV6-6,TGTGCCAGCAGTTCCCTCAGGGACATTGAAAAACTGTTTTTT,CASSSLRDIEKLFF
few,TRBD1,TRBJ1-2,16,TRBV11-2,TGTGCCAGCAGTTCAATTAGGAGCAGGGGGCATTATGGCTACACCTTC,CASSSIRSRGHYGYTF
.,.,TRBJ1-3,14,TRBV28,TGTGCCAGCAGCCGGGGGGGGGCTGGAAACACCATATATTTT,CASSRGGAGNTIYF
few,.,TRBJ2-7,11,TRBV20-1,TGCAGTGCTCCCCTCAGCTACGAGCAGTACTTC,CSAPLSYEQYF
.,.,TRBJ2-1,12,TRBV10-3,TGTGCCATCACTACTAGAGGGAATGAGCAGTTCTTC,CAITTRGNEQFF
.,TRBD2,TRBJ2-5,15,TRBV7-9,TGTGCCAGCAGCCCAGAACTAGCGGGGGCGGAGACCCAGTACTTC,CASSPELAGAETQYF
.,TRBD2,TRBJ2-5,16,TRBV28,TGTGCCAGCAGGATGGGGATGAGCGGGGGTCCAGAGACCCAGTACTTC,CASRMGMSGGPETQYF
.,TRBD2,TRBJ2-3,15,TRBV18,TGTGCCAGCTCAGGTACTAGCGGGGGATCGAATACGCAGTATTTT,CASSGTSGGSNTQYF
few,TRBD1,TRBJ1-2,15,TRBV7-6,TGTGCCAGCAGCTTAGGACAGGGACCTATTTATGGCTACACCTTC,CASSLGQGPIYGYTF
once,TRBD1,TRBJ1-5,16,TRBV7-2,TGTGCCAGCAGCTTAATGGGCCAGGGGGTAAATCAGCCCCAGCATTTT,CASSLMGQGVNQPQHF
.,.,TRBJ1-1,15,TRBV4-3,TGCGCCAGCAGCCAGGAATCGGGATCTGACACTGAAGCTTTCTTT,CASSQESGSDTEAFF
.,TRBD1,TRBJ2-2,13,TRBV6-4,TGTGCCAGCAGTGAACAGGGGACCGGGGAGCTGTTTTTT,CASSEQGTGELFF
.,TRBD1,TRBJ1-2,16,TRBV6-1,TGTGCCAGCAGTGAAGAGGGGTCGGGCAGGGGGATCGGCTACACCTTC,CASSEEGSGRGIGYTF
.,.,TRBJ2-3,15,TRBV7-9,TGTGCCAGCACCCCGGACGTGGGCGGGTCGAGGACGCAGTATTTT,CASTPDVGGSRTQYF
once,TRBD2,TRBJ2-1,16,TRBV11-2,TGTGCCAGCAGCTTAGATATAACTAGCGGGGTTCAGGAGCAGTTCTTC,CASSLDITSGVQEQFF
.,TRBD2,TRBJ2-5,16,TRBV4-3,TGCGCCAGCAGCCAAGGACGGACTAGCGGACAAGAGACCCAGTACTTC,CASSQGRTSGQETQYF
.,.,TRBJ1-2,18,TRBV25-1,TGTGCCAGCAGTGGCCCCACCTACAGGGTCCCCTACCCCTATGGCTACACCTTC,CASSGPTYRVPYPYGYTF
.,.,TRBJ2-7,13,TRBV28,TGTGCCAGCACCTTAATTGGGACAAGCGAGCAGTACTTC,CASTLIGTSEQYF
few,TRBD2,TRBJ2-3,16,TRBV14,TGTGCCAGCAGCCAAAAGCGCACTAGCGGAGCAGATACGCAGTATTTT,CASSQKRTSGADTQYF
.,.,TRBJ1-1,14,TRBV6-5,TGTGCCAGCAGTTACTCCGACTTGAACACTGAAGCTTTCTTT,CASSYSDLNTEAFF
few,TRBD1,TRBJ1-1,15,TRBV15,TGTGCCACCAGCAGAGTACAGGGGAGGAACACTGAAGCTTTCTTT,CATSRVQGRNTEAFF
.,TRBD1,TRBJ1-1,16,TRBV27,TGTGCCAGCAGTCTCGGGACAGCCGGGACGAACACTGAAGCTTTCTTT,CASSLGTAGTNTEAFF
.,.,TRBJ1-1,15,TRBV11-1,TGTGCCAGCAGCTTGAGTGGAGGTTTGAACACTGAAGCTTTCTTT,CASSLSGGLNTEAFF